What follows describes a single T cell receptor (beta chain). The source of the sample is a study of CD8+ T cells in alopecia areata. Sequencing relied on a cDNA template that was reverse transcribed from extracted RNA. Clones were sequenced by immunoSEQ multiplex PCR, and TCRdb holds only the in-frame ones, with some missing. The table lists about 140,000 clones, around 86% of them singletons. Trimming at V came to 1 base and at J to 0 bases, leaving 3 bases not matched to a gene. In germline, CDR1 is LNHDA, CDR2 SQIVND (reference sequence). There are 16 residues in the CDR3. Treatment meaning: oral pan-JAK inhibitor, 5-10 mg twice daily.

This sequence joins TRBV19 and TRBJ2-1, with 7 nucleotides matching TRBD1. This clonotype originated in a human donor with alopecia areata. Source: CD8+ T cells sorted from blood, taken at week 4, from a patient treated with tofacitinib. As DNA, the CDR3 is TGTGCCAGTAGTATAGGACAGGGAACCTCCTACAATGAGCAGTTCTTC. As protein: CASSIGQGTSYNEQFF.